The T cell receptor (beta chain) described here comes from a study of beta chain features in type 1 diabetes. Naive, central memory, regulatory and stem cell-like memory cells within the CD4+ compartment were sorted using CD45RO/CCR7/CD25/CD127/CD95/CD27. Germline V gives CDR1 SGHNT, CDR2 YYREEE (reference sequence). CDR3 size: 17 residues. The trim removed 4 bases at V and 4 bases at J, leaving 9 bases unmatched. This clone was counted between two and nine times. The isolated RNA, all of it, was reverse transcribed, so expressed TCRB transcripts were what got sequenced. Assay used: immunoSEQ multiplex PCR; TCRdb lists only in-frame clones, some missing. The data show 150,000 to 190,000 clones, with about 8.1% seen just once and approximately 0.65% held by the top ten.

This TCR was recovered from a man younger than 35 in good health. The rearrangement joins TRBV5-4 to TRBJ2-3; 13 bases are a match to TRBD2. Sequenced material: central memory CD4+ T cells from blood. The CDR3 is CASSTGTSGIRADTQYF. In DNA form, the CDR3 reads TGTGCCAGCAGCACCGGGACTAGCGGGATACGGGCAGATACGCAGTATTTT.